This entry concerns a single T cell receptor beta chain. This table comes from immunoSEQ multiplex PCR, and its TCRdb copy is limited to in-frame clones, with some not included. The table records about 170,000 clones, more than 65% of them present only once. This specimen belongs to a study of blood T cell repertoires in COVID-19. The ends were cut back, 1 base at V and 5 bases at J, with 15 bases in the middle. The CDR3 has 15 amino acids. Germline-derived CDR1 and CDR2 are MGHRA and YSYEKL. The gene calls are TRBV4-1 and TRBJ2-7; TRBD2 is a possible D gene (7 bases). This receptor was taken from a man over 45 who had recovered from COVID-19. Sequenced sample: PBMCs or T cells enriched from blood (not recorded which). This CDR3 reads CASSQGRGRNHEQYF. The DNA for the CDR3 is TGCGCCAGCAGCCAAGGGCGGGGGCGTAACCACGAGCAGTACTTC.